A selection of T cell receptor beta chains follows, all from one sample in a study of post-analysis software for immune sequencing data. From the PCR reads, TCRdb called clonotypes with MiXCR, one entry per CDR3 protein. The table lists about 460,000 distinct CDR3 sequences, approximately 45% of them singletons. Sequencing was performed on blood. The receptors here all came from a girl aged 5 to 17 with multiple sclerosis. Both conserved end residues are part of each CDR3. A D gene is named only where the DNA matches it firmly. Not all rows give a size; the values are once, few, many and, for expanded clones, a class.

clone_size	d_call	v_call	j_call	cdr3_nt	cdr3_aa
-	TRBD2	TRBV4-1	TRBJ2-3	TGCGCCAGCAGCAAAGAAGTTCGTCGGCGGGAGTGGGCCACAGATACGCAGTATTTT	CASSKEVRRREWATDTQYF
-	-	TRBV7-6	TRBJ2-6	TGTGCCAGCAGCCCGCTACCAGGGGCTGGGGCCAACGTCCTGACTTTC	CASSPLPGAGANVLTF
few	TRBD2	TRBV27	TRBJ2-5	TGTGCCAGCAGTTACCTAGCGGGAGCCCAAGAGACCCAGTACTTC	CASSYLAGAQETQYF
-	-	TRBV11-2	TRBJ2-7	TGTGCCAGCAGCCCAGGGGTCAGGATGTACGAGCAGTACTTC	CASSPGVRMYEQYF
-	-	TRBV2	TRBJ2-1	TGTGCCAGCAGTGAAGACGCTAACGACGAGCAGTTCTTC	CASSEDANDEQFF
-	TRBD2	TRBV3-1	TRBJ2-1	TGTGCCAGCAGCCCATCCGGACTAGCGGTTTCCTACAATGAGCTGTTCTTC	CASSPSGLAVSYNELFF
few	TRBD2	TRBV4-1	TRBJ2-7	TGCGCCAGCAGCCAAGTAGGCGGCGGGAGGGCTTCCGAGCAGTACTTC	CASSQVGGGRASEQYF
few	-	TRBV12-3/TRBV12-4	TRBJ2-7	TGTGCCAGCAGTTTAGGCAGGACCTACTACGAGCAGTACTTC	CASSLGRTYYEQYF
-	TRBD1	TRBV10-3	TRBJ2-6	TGTGCCATCAGTGAGTTAAGGACAGGGATTTTCTCTGGGGCCAACGTCCTGACTTTC	CAISELRTGIFSGANVLTF
few	-	TRBV18	TRBJ2-6	TGTGCCAGCTCACCGGGACGGAGCTCTGGGGCCAACGTCCTGACTTTC	CASSPGRSSGANVLTF
-	-	TRBV14	TRBJ2-1	TGTGCCAGTAGCCAAGACGACTACAATGAGCAGTTCTTC	CASSQDDYNEQFF
-	TRBD1	TRBV29-1	TRBJ2-6	TGCAGCGCTACGGGACAGCAAACATCTGGGGCCAACGTCCTGACTTTC	CSATGQQTSGANVLTF
-	TRBD2	TRBV6-6	TRBJ2-3	TGTGCCAGCAGTTACGGGACTAGCGGGAGCGGAGATACGCAGTATTTT	CASSYGTSGSGDTQYF
-	-	TRBV20-1	TRBJ2-7	TGCAGTGCCGTGCCGGGACCTATAGAGGGCGAGCAGTACTTC	CSAVPGPIEGEQYF
-	TRBD2	TRBV20-1	TRBJ2-5	TGCAGTGCCAACCCGACTAGCGGAGATCAAGAGACCCAGTACTTC	CSANPTSGDQETQYF
-	TRBD1	TRBV3-1	TRBJ2-6	TGTGCCAGCAGCCAAGATCCCCCCACAGGGGCTGGGGCCAACGTCCTGACTTTC	CASSQDPPTGAGANVLTF
-	TRBD2	TRBV29-1	TRBJ2-3	TGCAGCGGGGGGGGACTAGTGGGAGATACGCAGTATTTT	CSGGGLVGDTQYF
-	-	TRBV21-1	TRBJ2-7	TGTGCCAGCAGCAAAGAAGAAACGGTCGACACCTACGAGCAGTACTTC	CASSKEETVDTYEQYF
-	TRBD2	TRBV6-1	TRBJ2-3	TGTGCCAGCAGGCCTTACCCCGGGGCCAAAGAGGCGGGGGGCACAGATACGCAGTATTTT	CASRPYPGAKEAGGTDTQYF
-	-	TRBV20-1	TRBJ2-5	TGCAGTGCTAGACCCCTTTCTGCGACAGGACAAGAGACCCAGTACTTC	CSARPLSATGQETQYF
-	TRBD1	TRBV9	TRBJ2-2	TGTGCCAGCAGCGTGGGACAGGGGACGAACACCGGGGAGCTGTTTTTT	CASSVGQGTNTGELFF
-	-	TRBV11-2	TRBJ1-1	TGTGCCAGCAGCCAAACAGGGTTTGACACTGAAGCTTTCTTT	CASSQTGFDTEAFF
-	TRBD2	TRBV6-2/TRBV6-3	TRBJ2-3	TGTGCCAGCAGTTTCTCCCCCCGACTAGCGGGAGACACAGATACGCAGTATTTT	CASSFSPRLAGDTDTQYF
-	TRBD1	TRBV7-9	TRBJ1-1	TGTGCCAGCGGTCATCCAACAGGGGGCTTGAGGAACACTGAAGCTTTCTTT	CASGHPTGGLRNTEAFF
-	TRBD2	TRBV20-1	TRBJ2-7	TGCAGTGCGCCGACTAGCCCCTATGACGAGCAGTACTTC	CSAPTSPYDEQYF
few	TRBD1	TRBV7-3	TRBJ1-2	TGTGCCAGCAGCTTAGGGACAGGGGTTGGCGTCGGAGGCTACACCTTC	CASSLGTGVGVGGYTF
-	-	TRBV6-2/TRBV6-3	TRBJ2-1	TGTGCCAGCAGTTACTCGGAGGGGAGTCCGGGAAACAATGAGCAGTTCTTC	CASSYSEGSPGNNEQFF
few	-	TRBV2	TRBJ2-7	TGTGCCAGCAGCCAACCCGGGGCAAGGAGGTACGAGCAGTACTTC	CASSQPGARRYEQYF
-	TRBD2	TRBV9	TRBJ2-1	TGTGCCAGCAGCGGGGGGGGGGACAATGAGCAGTTCTTC	CASSGGGDNEQFF